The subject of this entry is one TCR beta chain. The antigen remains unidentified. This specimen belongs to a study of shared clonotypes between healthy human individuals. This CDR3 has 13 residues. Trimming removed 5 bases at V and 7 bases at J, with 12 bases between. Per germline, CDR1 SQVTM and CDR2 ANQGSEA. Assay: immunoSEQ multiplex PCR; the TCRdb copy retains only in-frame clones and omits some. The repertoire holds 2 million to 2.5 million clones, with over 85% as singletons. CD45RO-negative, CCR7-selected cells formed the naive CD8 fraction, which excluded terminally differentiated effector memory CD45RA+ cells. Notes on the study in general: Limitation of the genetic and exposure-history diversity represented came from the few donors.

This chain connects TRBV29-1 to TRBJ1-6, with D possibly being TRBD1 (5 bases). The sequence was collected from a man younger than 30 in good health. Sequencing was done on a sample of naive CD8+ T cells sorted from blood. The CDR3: CSVLEGINSPLHF. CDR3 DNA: TGCAGCGTTCTAGAGGGGATCAATTCACCCCTCCACTTT. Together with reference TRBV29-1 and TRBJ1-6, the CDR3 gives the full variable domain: SAVISQKPSRDICQRGTSLTIQCQVDSQVTMMFWYRQQPGQSLTLIATANQGSEATYESGFVIDKFPISRPNLTFSTLTVSNMSPEDSSIYLCSVLEGINSPLHFGNGTRLTVT.